This TCR beta chain was recovered during a study of T cell repertoires in cytomegalovirus infection. The V and J ends lost 4 bases and 4 bases, in that order; junction bases with no gene match: 2. The CDR3 contains 14 residues. Per the germline V gene, CDR1 is KGHDR and CDR2 is SFDVKD. This clonotype was counted only a few times. TCRdb analysed the reads with MiXCR anew, one entry per CDR3 protein. Of a few hundred thousand distinct CDR3 sequences detected, roughly 9.5% appear once; the ten largest clones hold about 4.5%. This clonotype was obtained from a human donor in good health (CMV status not recorded). Some clones in this sample may be carry-over from other donors' samples. Source material: PBMCs. J is TRBJ2-1 and V is TRBV24-1; 8 bases line up with TRBD1. The CDR3 DNA sequence: TGTGCCACCAGTGAGGACAGGGCTTACAATGAGCAGTTCTTC. Its translation: CATSEDRAYNEQFF.